The T cell receptor (beta chain) under discussion was sequenced for a study of identical twins. Overall study results and limits: Alpha sequences that were out-of-frame and twin-shared showed an excess of low generation probability. Twins' excess sharing was less marked for out-of-frame beta sequences. Cord blood beta clonotypes present at high abundance carried fewer insertions; no such pattern appeared in memory repertoires.

Each CDR3 protein gets one entry after TCRdb re-called the 5' RACE reads with MiXCR. The data show around 340,000 distinct CDR3 sequences, 8.5% to 10% seen once. This clonotype was detected a few times. Its antigen is undetermined. Germline-derived CDR1 and CDR2 are SGHAT and FQNNGV. V trimming: 2 bases; J trimming: 4 bases; junction bases outside the gene matches: 11. The CDR3 has 17 residues. What was sequenced was naive T cells sorted from blood. V and J are TRBV11-2 and TRBJ2-1; TRBD2 aligns across 7 bases. The receptor comes from a woman aged 50 to 60 in good health. The CDR3 sequence: CASSLLSGLVSYNEQFF. The CDR3 nucleotides are TGTGCCAGCAGCTTACTCTCCGGACTAGTGTCATACAATGAGCAGTTCTTC.